Listed below are T cell receptor beta chains from one sample, sequenced in a study of Ad26.COV2.S vaccination and SARS-CoV-2 variants. The assay was immunoSEQ multiplex PCR, and TCRdb's table has in-frame clones only and misses some. The sample includes roughly 700,000 clones, more than 80% of them seen just once. Sequenced here: peripheral blood, sampled in a trial of Ad26.COV2.S vaccine versus placebo. The receptor set was obtained from a person aged 18-65 years who received the Ad26.COV2.S COVID-19 vaccine or a placebo. CDR3s include the opening cysteine and the closing phenylalanine or tryptophan. The D gene is left open where the match is weak. Rows may omit the clone size; those that give it use once, few, many or a size class.

v_gene	d_gene	abundance	j_gene	CDR3aa	CDR3nt
TRBV7-3	TRBD2	-	TRBJ2-3	CASSLGLAGEADTQYF	TGTGCCAGCAGCTTGGGACTAGCGGGGGAAGCAGATACGCAGTATTTT
TRBV18	-	-	TRBJ1-3	CASSGGQVGNTIYF	TGTGCCAGCTCAGGGGGACAAGTTGGAAACACCATATATTTT
TRBV7-9	TRBD1	-	TRBJ2-4	CASSLPQGAGNIQYF	TGTGCCAGCAGCTTACCACAGGGGGCAGGTAACATTCAGTACTTC
TRBV11-2	-	-	TRBJ1-5	CASSLDRDRQPQHF	TGTGCCAGCAGCTTAGACAGGGATAGGCAGCCCCAGCATTTT
TRBV7-2	TRBD2	few	TRBJ2-7	CASSLRTSGTFGEQYF	TGTGCCAGCAGCTTACGGACTAGCGGGACCTTTGGCGAGCAGTACTTC
TRBV15	-	-	TRBJ1-3	CATSRDRGDTIYF	TGTGCCACCAGCAGAGACAGGGGAGACACCATATATTTT
TRBV5-1	TRBD1	once	TRBJ2-7	CASSLDPNRGVYEQYF	TGCGCCAGCAGCTTGGACCCGAACAGGGGGGTTTACGAGCAGTACTTC
TRBV27	TRBD2	-	TRBJ2-7	CASSPAGGVYEQYF	TGTGCCAGCAGCCCCGCGGGGGGGGTCTACGAGCAGTACTTC
TRBV18	-	-	TRBJ2-3	CASSPLSGEPTDTQYF	TGTGCCAGCTCACCACTCAGTGGGGAACCCACAGATACGCAGTATTTT
TRBV10-2	-	-	TRBJ1-2	CASSEEVTSYTF	TGCGCCAGCAGTGAAGAAGTAACGAGCTACACCTTC
TRBV13	-	-	TRBJ1-1	CASSAARNTEAFF	TGTGCCAGCAGCGCCGCAAGGAACACTGAAGCTTTCTTT
TRBV5-1	-	-	TRBJ2-2	CASSLFGGLNTGELFF	TGCGCCAGCAGCTTGTTTGGGGGACTGAACACCGGGGAGCTGTTTTTT
TRBV11-2	-	-	TRBJ2-7	CASSLWYEQYF	TGTGCCAGCAGCTTATGGTACGAGCAGTACTTC
TRBV12-3/TRBV12-4	-	-	TRBJ2-7	CASSEKPYEQYF	TGTGCCAGCAGTGAGAAGCCCTACGAGCAGTACTTC
TRBV4-1	-	-	TRBJ1-2	CASSQEPGEGYLGYTF	TGCGCCAGCAGCCAAGAACCAGGAGAGGGGTACCTCGGGTACACCTTC
TRBV3-1/TRBV3-2	-	once	TRBJ1-1	CASTNTGGGIGAFF	TGTGCCAGCACCAATACCGGCGGGGGAATCGGAGCTTTCTTT
TRBV6-5	TRBD2	-	TRBJ2-7	CASSSGASGSYEQYF	TGTGCCAGCAGTTCTGGGGCTAGCGGCTCCTACGAGCAGTACTTC
TRBV7-2	-	-	TRBJ2-1	CASSSPLNEQFF	TGTGCCAGCAGCTCCCCGCTTAATGAGCAGTTCTTC
TRBV5-4	TRBD1	-	TRBJ1-2	CASSPDGQEGGYTF	TGTGCCAGCAGCCCGGACGGACAGGAAGGGGGCTACACCTTC
TRBV18	-	-	TRBJ2-1	CASSDAVNEQFF	TGTGCCAGCTCAGATGCAGTCAATGAGCAGTTCTTC
TRBV5-1	-	-	TRBJ2-7	CASSLEQTYEQYF	TGCGCCAGCAGCTTGGAACAGACTTACGAGCAGTACTTC
TRBV6-5	-	-	TRBJ1-1	CASSWGRLNTEAFF	TGTGCCAGCAGTTGGGGCCGGCTGAACACTGAAGCTTTCTTT
TRBV2	TRBD2	-	TRBJ2-1	CASSDSGRSYNEQFF	TGTGCCAGCAGTGACAGCGGGAGATCCTACAATGAGCAGTTCTTC
TRBV3-1/TRBV3-2	-	few	TRBJ1-1	CASSPGLGNGNTEAFF	TGTGCCAGCAGCCCCGGACTTGGGAACGGGAACACTGAAGCTTTCTTT